Listed here are 14 T cell receptor beta chains from one sample, sequenced in a study of blood T cell repertoires in COVID-19. This table comes from immunoSEQ multiplex PCR, and its TCRdb copy is limited to in-frame clones, with some not included. The sample lists about 130,000 clones, 75% to 85% occurring once. Input material: peripheral blood. These receptors came from a woman aged 50 to 60 with acute or convalescent COVID-19.

The chain is built from TRBV7-9 and TRBJ2-5, with 7 positions matching TRBD2. Germline assignment: CDR1 SEHNR and CDR2 FQNEAQ (reference sequence). Losses at the gene ends were 1 base for V and 4 bases for J; bases not matched to a gene: 3. This CDR3 has 14 residues. The CDR3 nucleotides read TGTGCCAGCAGCTTAGACGGGGGGAGAGAGACCCAGTACTTC. It is translated as CASSLDGGRETQYF. The whole variable domain, filled in from reference TRBV7-9 and TRBJ2-5, reads DTGVSQNPRHKITKRGQNVTFRCDPISEHNRLYWYRQTLGQGPEFLTYFQNEAQLEKSRLLSDRFSAERPKGSFSTLEIQRTEQGDSAMYLCASSLDGGRETQYFGPGTRLLVL.

In DNA, the CDR3 is TGTGCCAGCAGCGCCGATGATTCGGGAGGGGGGGATCAGCCCCAGCATTTT. It is translated as CASSADDSGGGDQPQHF. The chain carries TRBV9 and TRBJ1-5; tentative D call: TRBD1 (6 bases). This CDR3 is 17 amino acids long. Trimming stripped 3 bases from V and 5 bases from J, with 21 bases between. CDR1 is SGDLS and CDR2 is YYNGEE in the germline V gene. Combining the CDR3 with reference TRBV9 and TRBJ1-5 gives the whole variable domain DSGVTQTPKHLITATGQRVTLRCSPRSGDLSVYWYQQSLDQGLQFLIQYYNGEERAKGNILERFSAQQFPDLHSELNLSSLELGDSALYFCASSADDSGGGDQPQHFGDGTRLSIL.

The J gene is TRBJ1-5, the V gene TRBV6-1; D unresolved. The V and J ends lost 3 bases and 0 bases respectively, with 9 bases between them. Germline values: CDR1 MNHNS, CDR2 SASEGT. The CDR3 has 15 residues. CDR3 loop: CASSDGGYSNQPQHF. The CDR3 nucleotides are TGTGCCAGCAGTGACGGCGGTTATAGCAATCAGCCCCAGCATTTT.

CDR3 in amino acids: CASSQGRATHYGYTF. In nucleotides, the CDR3 is TGTGCCAGCAGCCAAGGCAGGGCGACCCACTATGGCTACACCTTC. This sequence joins TRBV3-1 (or the pseudogene TRBV3-2) and TRBJ1-2, with D maybe TRBD1 (5 bases). V was trimmed by 1 base and J by 3 bases, leaving 12 bases between them. Per germline, CDR1 LGHDT and CDR2 YNNKEL (reference sequence). This CDR3 contains 15 residues.

The V and J genes are TRBV5-1 and TRBJ2-1; possible D gene TRBD2, 6 bases. V lost 4 bases and J lost 7, with 18 bases in between. This CDR3 has 15 residues. The germline CDR1 and CDR2 sequences are SGHRS and YFSETQ. This chain's CDR3 is CASSTQGGPFNEQFF. The CDR3 DNA is TGCGCCAGCAGCACTCAGGGAGGCCCTTTTAATGAGCAGTTCTTC.

Only a few counts were recorded for this clone. The CDR3 region is CAWSVPRREVGELFF. The CDR3 DNA sequence: TGTGCCTGGAGTGTCCCCCGGCGGGAAGTCGGGGAGCTGTTTTTT. V is TRBV30 and J is TRBJ2-2, with D possibly being TRBD2 (6 bases). V lost 0 bases, J lost 7 bases, and 15 bases lay in between. CDR1 and CDR2 (germline): GTSNPN, SVGIG (reference sequence). The CDR3 runs 15 residues. Combining the CDR3 with reference TRBV30 and TRBJ2-2 gives the whole variable domain SQTIHQWPATLVQPVGSPLSLECTVEGTSNPNLYWYRQAAGRGLQLLFYSVGIGQISSEVPQNLSASRPQDRQFILSSKKLLLSDSGFYLCAWSVPRREVGELFFGEGSRLTVL.

The CDR3 nucleotides are TGTGCCAGCAGCTCCCTAGGACAGGGGAGAAGAACCGGGGAGCTGTTTTTT. Amino acid sequence: CASSSLGQGRRTGELFF. The chain uses TRBV5-6 and TRBJ2-2; 9 bases match TRBD1. CDR3 length: 17 amino acids. The J segment lost 5 bases and the V segment lost 3 bases, leaving 11 bases of the junction unmatched. Germline V gene data show CDR1 as SGHDT and CDR2 as YYEEEE.

J is TRBJ2-3 and V is TRBV5-4; TRBD2 matches 7 bases. Germline CDR1 SGHNT, CDR2 YYREEE (reference sequence). V lost 0 bases and J lost 0; bases outside the gene matches: 1. This CDR3 is built from 15 residues. The CDR3 DNA follows: TGTGCCAGCAGCTTGGAACTAGCGAGCACAGATACGCAGTATTTT. As protein: CASSLELASTDTQYF.

In its sample, this clone was seen once. The rearrangement uses TRBV11-2 and TRBJ2-3; 11 bases map to TRBD1. V lost 6 bases to trimming and J lost 4 bases; unmatched junction nucleotides: 6. Germline V gives CDR1 SGHAT, CDR2 FQNNGV. The CDR3 is 15 residues long. CDR3 residues: CASRRTGGGSDTQYF. Written as DNA, the CDR3 is TGTGCCAGCAGGAGGACAGGGGGCGGGTCAGATACGCAGTATTTT.

The chain has TRBV4-1 and TRBJ1-2; a possible D gene is TRBD1 (6 bases). V was trimmed by 5 bases and J by 3 bases, leaving 13 bases between them. Germline CDR1 MGHRA, CDR2 YSYEKL. This CDR3 contains 14 residues. The CDR3 protein is CASSLSRGHYGYTF. DNA of the CDR3: TGCGCCAGCAGCTTATCGCGGGGGCACTATGGCTACACCTTC.

The rearrangement joins TRBV18 to TRBJ2-1; 11 nucleotides match TRBD2. Germline V gene sequence: CDR1 KGHSH, CDR2 LQKENI. Trimming took 3 bases from V and 3 from J; bases not matched to a gene: 16. CDR3 size: 20 residues. The DNA for the CDR3 is TGTGCCAGCTCACCGGCTTTGTGGCTAGCGGGGGGCCTGAGCTACAATGAGCAGTTCTTC. Encoded protein: CASSPALWLAGGLSYNEQFF. Together with reference TRBV18 and TRBJ2-1, the CDR3 gives the full variable domain: NAGVMQNPRHLVRRRGQEARLRCSPMKGHSHVYWYRQLPEEGLKFMVYLQKENIIDESGMPKERFSAEFPKEGPSILRIQQVVRGDSAAYFCASSPALWLAGGLSYNEQFFGPGTRLTVL.

This chain uses TRBV7-2 with TRBJ1-3; D is ambiguous. Germline CDR1 and CDR2: SGHTA and FQGNSA. CDR3 length: 13 residues. Deletions cut 4 bases from V and 3 bases from J, with 7 bases between. CDR3 sequence: CASSSSFGNTIYF. CDR3 coding DNA: TGTGCCAGCAGCTCCTCCTTTGGAAACACCATATATTTT.

This clone was seen once. The V and J genes are TRBV30 and TRBJ2-4; 12 bases align to TRBD1. V lost 2 bases and J lost 7; bases outside the gene matches: 3. Germline CDR1 GTSNPN, CDR2 SVGIG (reference sequence). The CDR3 extends over 14 amino acids. In DNA form, the CDR3 reads TGTGCCTGGAGTCCCGGGACAGGGGGCAACATTCAGTACTTC. It yields the protein CAWSPGTGGNIQYF. Together with reference TRBV30 and TRBJ2-4, the CDR3 gives the full variable domain: SQTIHQWPATLVQPVGSPLSLECTVEGTSNPNLYWYRQAAGRGLQLLFYSVGIGQISSEVPQNLSASRPQDRQFILSSKKLLLSDSGFYLCAWSPGTGGNIQYFGAGTRLSVL.

This sequence joins TRBV10-3 and TRBJ2-3; TRBD2 aligns across 10 bases. Germline CDR1 reads ENHRY; CDR2 reads SYGVKD. Trimming cost V 4 bases and J 1 base; bases outside gene matches: 5. This CDR3 is 16 amino acids long. The DNA of the CDR3 is TGTGCCATCAGTGCCCCTAGCGGGAGTGGCACAGATACGCAGTATTTT. This encodes CAISAPSGSGTDTQYF.